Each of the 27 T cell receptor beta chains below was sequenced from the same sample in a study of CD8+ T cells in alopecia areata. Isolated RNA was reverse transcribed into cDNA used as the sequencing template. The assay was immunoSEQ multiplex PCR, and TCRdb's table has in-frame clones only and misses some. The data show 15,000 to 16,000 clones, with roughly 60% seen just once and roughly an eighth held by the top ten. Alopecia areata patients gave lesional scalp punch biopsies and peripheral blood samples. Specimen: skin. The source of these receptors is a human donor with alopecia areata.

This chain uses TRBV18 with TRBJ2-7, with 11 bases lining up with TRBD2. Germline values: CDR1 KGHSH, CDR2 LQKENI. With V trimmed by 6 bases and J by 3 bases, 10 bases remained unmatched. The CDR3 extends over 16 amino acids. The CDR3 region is CASSQRPGLAVYEQYF. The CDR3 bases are TGTGCCAGCTCTCAGCGTCCGGGACTAGCGGTCTACGAGCAGTACTTC.

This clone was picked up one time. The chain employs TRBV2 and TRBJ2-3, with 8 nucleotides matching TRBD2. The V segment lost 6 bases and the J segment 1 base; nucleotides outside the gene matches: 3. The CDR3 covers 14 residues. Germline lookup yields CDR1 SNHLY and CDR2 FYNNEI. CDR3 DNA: TGTGCCAGCAGGCCGGGACTAGGCACAGATACGCAGTATTTT. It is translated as CASRPGLGTDTQYF.

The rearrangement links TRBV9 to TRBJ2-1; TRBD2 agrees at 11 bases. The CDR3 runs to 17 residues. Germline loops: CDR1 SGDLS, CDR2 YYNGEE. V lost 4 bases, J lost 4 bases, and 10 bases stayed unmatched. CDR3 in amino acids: CASSSGTSGRAYNEQFF. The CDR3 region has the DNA TGTGCCAGCAGCTCTGGGACTAGCGGTCGTGCGTACAATGAGCAGTTCTTC.

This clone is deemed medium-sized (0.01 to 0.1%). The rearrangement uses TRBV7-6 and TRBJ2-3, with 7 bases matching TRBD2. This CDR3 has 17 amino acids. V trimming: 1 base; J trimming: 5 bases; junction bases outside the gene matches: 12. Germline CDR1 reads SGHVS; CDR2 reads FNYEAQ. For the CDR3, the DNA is TGTGCCAGCAGCTTAGGTTCTAGCGGCAGACAAGGAGATACGCAGTATTTT. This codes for CASSLGSSGRQGDTQYF.

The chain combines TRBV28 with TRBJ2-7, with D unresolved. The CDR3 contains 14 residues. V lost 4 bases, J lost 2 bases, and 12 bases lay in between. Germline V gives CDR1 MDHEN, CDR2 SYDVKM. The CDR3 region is CASSSPRYTYEQYF. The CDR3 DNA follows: TGTGCCAGCAGTTCCCCACGGTATACCTACGAGCAGTACTTC.

CDR3 sequence: CASSLAGVINEQYF. The CDR3 DNA reads TGTGCCAGCAGCCTAGCGGGAGTCATAAACGAGCAGTACTTC. This chain connects TRBV28 to TRBJ2-7, with 10 bases aligning to TRBD2. From germline, CDR1 is MDHEN and CDR2 SYDVKM. The V and J ends lost 6 bases and 5 bases, in that order; junction bases with no gene match: 7. This CDR3 has 14 residues.

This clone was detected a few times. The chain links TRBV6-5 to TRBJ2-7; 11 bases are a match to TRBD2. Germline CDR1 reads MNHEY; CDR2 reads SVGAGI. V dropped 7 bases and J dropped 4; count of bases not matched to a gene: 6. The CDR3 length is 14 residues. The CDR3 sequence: CASTPTSGTYEQYF. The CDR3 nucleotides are TGTGCCAGCACCCCGACTAGCGGGACTTACGAGCAGTACTTC.

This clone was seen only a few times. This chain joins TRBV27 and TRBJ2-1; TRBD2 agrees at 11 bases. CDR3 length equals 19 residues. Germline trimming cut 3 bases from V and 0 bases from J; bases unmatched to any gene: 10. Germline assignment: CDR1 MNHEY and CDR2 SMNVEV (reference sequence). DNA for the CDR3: TGTGCCAGCAGTTTTATAGGGCTAGCGGGAGGCAGCTCCTACAATGAGCAGTTCTTC. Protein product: CASSFIGLAGGSSYNEQFF.

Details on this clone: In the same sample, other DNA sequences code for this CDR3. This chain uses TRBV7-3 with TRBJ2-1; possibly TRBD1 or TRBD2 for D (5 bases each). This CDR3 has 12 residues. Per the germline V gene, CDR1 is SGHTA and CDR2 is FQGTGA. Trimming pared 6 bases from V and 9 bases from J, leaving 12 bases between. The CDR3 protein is CASSSGAGEQFF. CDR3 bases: TGTGCCAGCAGTTCCGGGGCGGGTGAGCAGTTCTTC.

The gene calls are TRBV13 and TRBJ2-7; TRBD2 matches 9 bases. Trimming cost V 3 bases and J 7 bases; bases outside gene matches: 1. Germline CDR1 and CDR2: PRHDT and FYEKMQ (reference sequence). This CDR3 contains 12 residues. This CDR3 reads CASSFLAGEQYF. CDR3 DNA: TGTGCCAGCAGCTTTCTAGCGGGGGAGCAGTACTTC.

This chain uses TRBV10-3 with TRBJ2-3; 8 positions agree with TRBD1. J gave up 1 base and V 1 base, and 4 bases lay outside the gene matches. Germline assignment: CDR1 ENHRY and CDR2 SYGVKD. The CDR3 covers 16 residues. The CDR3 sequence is CAISEFRDRRTDTQYF. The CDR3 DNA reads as TGTGCCATCAGTGAGTTCCGGGACAGGCGCACAGATACGCAGTATTTT.

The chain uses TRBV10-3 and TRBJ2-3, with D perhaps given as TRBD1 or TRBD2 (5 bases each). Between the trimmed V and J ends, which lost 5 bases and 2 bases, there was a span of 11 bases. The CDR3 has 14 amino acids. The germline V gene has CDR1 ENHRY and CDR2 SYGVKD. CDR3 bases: TGTGCCATCAGTCGCCGGGACGACACAGATACGCAGTATTTT. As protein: CAISRRDDTDTQYF.

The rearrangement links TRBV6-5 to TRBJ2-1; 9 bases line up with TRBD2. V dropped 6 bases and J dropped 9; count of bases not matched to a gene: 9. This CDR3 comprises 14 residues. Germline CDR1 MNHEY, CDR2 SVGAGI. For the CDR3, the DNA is TGTGCCAGCAGCAAAACTCTAGCGGGAAGTGAGCAGTTCTTC. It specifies CASSKTLAGSEQFF.

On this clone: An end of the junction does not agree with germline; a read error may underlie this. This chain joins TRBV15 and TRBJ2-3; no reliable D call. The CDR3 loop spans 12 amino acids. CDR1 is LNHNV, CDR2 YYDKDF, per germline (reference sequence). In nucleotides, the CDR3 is TGTACCACCAGCCCCAGCGTAGATACGCAGTATTTT. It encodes CTTSPSVDTQYF. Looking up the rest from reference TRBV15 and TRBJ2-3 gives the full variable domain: DAMVIQNPRYQVTQFGKPVTLSCSQTLNHNVMYWYQQKSSQAPKLLFHYYDKDFNNEADTPDNFQSRRPNTSFCFLDIRSPGLGDTAMYLCTTSPSVDTQYFGPGTRLTVL.

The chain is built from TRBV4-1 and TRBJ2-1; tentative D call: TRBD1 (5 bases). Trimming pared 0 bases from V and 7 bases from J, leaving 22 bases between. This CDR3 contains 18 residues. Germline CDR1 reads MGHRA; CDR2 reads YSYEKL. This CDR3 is CASSQDSGHSRQGNEQFF. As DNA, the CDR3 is TGCGCCAGCAGCCAAGATTCAGGGCACTCCCGGCAAGGGAATGAGCAGTTCTTC.

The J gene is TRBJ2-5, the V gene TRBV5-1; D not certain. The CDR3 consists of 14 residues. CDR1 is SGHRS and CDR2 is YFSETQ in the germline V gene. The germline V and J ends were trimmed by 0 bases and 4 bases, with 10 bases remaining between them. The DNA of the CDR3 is TGCGCCAGCAGCTTGGTAGGGCACGGAGAGACCCAGTACTTC. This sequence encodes CASSLVGHGETQYF.

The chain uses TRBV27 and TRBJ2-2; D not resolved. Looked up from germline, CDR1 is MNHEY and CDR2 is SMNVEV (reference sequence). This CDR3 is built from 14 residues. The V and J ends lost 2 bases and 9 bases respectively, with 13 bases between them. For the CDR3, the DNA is TGTGCCAGCAGTTTAGGGTCAGCTCCCCGGGAGCTGTTTTTT. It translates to CASSLGSAPRELFF.

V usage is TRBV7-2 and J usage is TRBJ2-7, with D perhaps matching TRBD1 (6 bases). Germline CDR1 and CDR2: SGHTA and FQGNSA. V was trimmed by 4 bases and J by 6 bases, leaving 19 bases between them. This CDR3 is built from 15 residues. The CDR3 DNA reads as TGTGCCAGCAGCTCCTCCGACAGGTCGGGCTCCGAGCAGTACTTC. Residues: CASSSSDRSGSEQYF. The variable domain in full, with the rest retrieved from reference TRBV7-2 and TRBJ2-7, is GAGVSQSPSNKVTEKGKDVELRCDPISGHTALYWYRQSLGQGLEFLIYFQGNSAPDKSGLPSDRFSAERTGGSVSTLTIQRTQQEDSAVYLCASSSSDRSGSEQYFGPGTRLTVT.

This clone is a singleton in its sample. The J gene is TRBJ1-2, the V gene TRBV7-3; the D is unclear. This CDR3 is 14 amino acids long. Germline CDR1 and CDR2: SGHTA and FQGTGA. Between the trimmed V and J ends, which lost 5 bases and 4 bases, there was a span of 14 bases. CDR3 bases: TGTGCCAGCAGCCCAGGTGGTGGTACCTATGGCTACACCTTC. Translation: CASSPGGGTYGYTF. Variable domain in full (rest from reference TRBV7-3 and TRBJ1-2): GAGVSQTPSNKVTEKGKYVELRCDPISGHTALYWYRQSLGQGPEFLIYFQGTGAADDSGLPNDRFFAVRPEGSVSTLKIQRTERGDSAVYLCASSPGGGTYGYTFGSGTRLTVV.

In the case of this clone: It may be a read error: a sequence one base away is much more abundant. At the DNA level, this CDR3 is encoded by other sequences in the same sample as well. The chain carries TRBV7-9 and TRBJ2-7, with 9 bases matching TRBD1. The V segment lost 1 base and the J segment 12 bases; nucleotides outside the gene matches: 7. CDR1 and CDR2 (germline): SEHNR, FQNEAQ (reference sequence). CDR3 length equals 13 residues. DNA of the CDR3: TGTGCCAGCAGCTTAGACCGACAGGGGGGGCGGTACTTC. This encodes CASSLDRQGGRYF.

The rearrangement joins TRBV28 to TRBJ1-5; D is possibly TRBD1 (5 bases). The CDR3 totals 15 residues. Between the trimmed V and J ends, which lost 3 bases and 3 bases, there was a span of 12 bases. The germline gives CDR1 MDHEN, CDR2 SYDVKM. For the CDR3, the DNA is TGTGCCAGCAGTTTTGGGGGGAGCGACAATCAGCCCCAGCATTTT. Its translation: CASSFGGSDNQPQHF. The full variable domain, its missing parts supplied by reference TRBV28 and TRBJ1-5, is DVKVTQSSRYLVKRTGEKVFLECVQDMDHENMFWYRQDPGLGLRLIYFSYDVKMKEKGDIPEGYSVSREKKERFSLILESASTNQTSMYLCASSFGGSDNQPQHFGDGTRLSIL.

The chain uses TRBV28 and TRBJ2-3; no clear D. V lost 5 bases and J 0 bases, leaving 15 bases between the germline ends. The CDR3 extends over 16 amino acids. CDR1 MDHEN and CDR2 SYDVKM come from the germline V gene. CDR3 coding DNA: TGTGCCAGCAGTCCCCCTCGATCTACTAGCACAGATACGCAGTATTTT. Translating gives CASSPPRSTSTDTQYF.

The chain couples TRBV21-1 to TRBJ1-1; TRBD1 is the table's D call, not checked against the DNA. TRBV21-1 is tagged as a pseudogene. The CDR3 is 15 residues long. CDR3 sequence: CASSTWTGVNTEAFF. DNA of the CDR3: TGTGCCAGCAGCACTTGGACAGGGGTGAATACTGAAGCTTTCTTT.

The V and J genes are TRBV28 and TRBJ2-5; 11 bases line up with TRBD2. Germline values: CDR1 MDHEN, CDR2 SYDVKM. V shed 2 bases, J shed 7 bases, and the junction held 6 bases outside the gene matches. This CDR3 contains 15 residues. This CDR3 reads CASSLMTSGMRTQYF. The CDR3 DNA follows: TGTGCCAGCAGTTTAATGACTAGCGGGATGAGGACCCAGTACTTC.

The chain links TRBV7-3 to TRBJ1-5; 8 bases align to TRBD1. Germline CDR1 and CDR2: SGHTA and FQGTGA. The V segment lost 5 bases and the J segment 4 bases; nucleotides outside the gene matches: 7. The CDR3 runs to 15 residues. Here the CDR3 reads CASSGTGTGNQPQHF. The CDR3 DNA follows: TGTGCCAGCAGCGGGACCGGGACAGGTAATCAGCCCCAGCATTTT.

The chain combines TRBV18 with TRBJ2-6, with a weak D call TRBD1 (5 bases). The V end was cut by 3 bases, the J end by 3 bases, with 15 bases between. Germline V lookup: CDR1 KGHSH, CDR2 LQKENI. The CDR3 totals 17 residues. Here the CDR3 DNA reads TGTGCCAGCTCACCCCGGCTAGGGGCGGTTGGGGCCAACGTCCTGACTTTC. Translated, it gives CASSPRLGAVGANVLTF.

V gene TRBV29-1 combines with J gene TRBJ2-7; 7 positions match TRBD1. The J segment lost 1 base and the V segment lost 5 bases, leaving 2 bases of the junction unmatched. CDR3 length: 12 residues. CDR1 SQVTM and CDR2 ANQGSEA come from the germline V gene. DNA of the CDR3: TGCAGCGTTCGACAGGGATCCTACGAGCAGTACTTC. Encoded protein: CSVRQGSYEQYF.